This note documents a single TCR beta chain sequence. CDR1 is MNHEY, CDR2 SVGAGI, per germline. Between the trimmed V and J ends, which lost 5 bases and 4 bases, there was a span of 9 bases. The CDR3 sequence is 13 residues long. The sample belongs to a study of blood T cell repertoires in COVID-19. Here immunoSEQ multiplex PCR was the method, and the copy in TCRdb shows in-frame clones only, minus some. The top ten clones hold 1.5% of a sample with about 140,000 clones, roughly 88% of them seen once. The specimen sequenced was peripheral blood. This TCR was recovered from a woman aged 55-70 years with acute or convalescent COVID-19. The V gene is TRBV6-5, the J gene TRBJ1-5; perhaps TRBD1 as D (6 bases). The CDR3 DNA follows: TGTGCCAGCAGTCCAGGGGAGAATCAGCCCCAGCATTTT. Translation gives CASSPGENQPQHF.